This T cell receptor (beta chain) was documented in a study of blood T cell repertoires in COVID-19. CDR3 length: 15 residues. Germline assignment: CDR1 SGHRS and CDR2 YFSETQ. The V segment lost 1 base and the J segment 5 bases; nucleotides outside the gene matches: 7. This table comes from immunoSEQ multiplex PCR, and its TCRdb copy is limited to in-frame clones, with some not included. The sample lists 250,000 to 300,000 clones; 75% to 90% were seen once. The specimen was peripheral blood. The V call is TRBV5-1, the J call TRBJ2-5; 8 bases fit TRBD1. The TCR sequence derives from a man aged 55 to 70 who had recovered from COVID-19. The CDR3 DNA sequence: TGCGCCAGCAGCTTGCGACAGGGGTTTCGGGAGACCCAGTACTTC. Residues: CASSLRQGFRETQYF.